This T cell receptor (beta chain) stems from a study of blood T cell repertoires in COVID-19. Authors' processing steps: Estimated nucleated cell counts came from reference gene primer amplification. Produced via immunoSEQ multiplex PCR; TCRdb's table is partial and in-frame only. The V and J calls and clone size are taken from that table; D and trimming were inferred from the DNA. The repertoire has about 100,000 clones, about 90% of them found once; the top ten carry about 7.4%. The CDR3 length is 14 residues. Germline assignment: CDR1 SGDLS and CDR2 YYNGEE. V dropped 0 bases and J dropped 3 bases, with 10 bases sitting between them.

This receptor was identified in a man under 40 in a cohort sampled during active COVID-19. Sequenced sample: peripheral blood. The chain combines TRBV9 with TRBJ2-7; D is undetermined. CDR3 sequence (DNA): TGTGCCAGCAGCGTAGGACTTCCCCTCTACGAGCAGTACTTC. It is translated as CASSVGLPLYEQYF. Combining the CDR3 with reference TRBV9 and TRBJ2-7 gives the whole variable domain DSGVTQTPKHLITATGQRVTLRCSPRSGDLSVYWYQQSLDQGLQFLIQYYNGEERAKGNILERFSAQQFPDLHSELNLSSLELGDSALYFCASSVGLPLYEQYFGPGTRLTVT.